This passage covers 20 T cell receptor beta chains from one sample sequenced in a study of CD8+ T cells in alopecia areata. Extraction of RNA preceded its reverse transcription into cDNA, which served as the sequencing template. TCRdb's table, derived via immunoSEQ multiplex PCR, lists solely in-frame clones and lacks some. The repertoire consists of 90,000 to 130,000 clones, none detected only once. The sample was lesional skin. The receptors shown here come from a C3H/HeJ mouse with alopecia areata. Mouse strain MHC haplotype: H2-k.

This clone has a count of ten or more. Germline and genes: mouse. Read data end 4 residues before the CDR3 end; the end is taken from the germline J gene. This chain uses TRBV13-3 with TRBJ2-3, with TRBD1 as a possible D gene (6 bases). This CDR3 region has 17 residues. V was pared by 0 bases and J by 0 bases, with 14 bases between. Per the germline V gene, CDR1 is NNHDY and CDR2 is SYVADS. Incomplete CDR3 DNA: TGTGCCAGCAGTGATGTGATTGGGACAACTAGTGCAGAA. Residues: CASSDVIGTTSAE. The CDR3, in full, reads CASSDVIGTTSAETLYF.

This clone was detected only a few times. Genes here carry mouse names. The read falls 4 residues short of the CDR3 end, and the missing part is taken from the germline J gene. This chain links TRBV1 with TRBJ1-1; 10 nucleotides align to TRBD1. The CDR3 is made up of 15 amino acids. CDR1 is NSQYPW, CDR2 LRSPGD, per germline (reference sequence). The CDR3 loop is CTCSAEGQGKAEVFF. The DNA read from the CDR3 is TGCACCTGCAGTGCAGAGGGACAGGGGAAGGCA. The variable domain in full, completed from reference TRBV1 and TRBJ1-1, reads VTLLEQNPRWRLVPRGQAVNLRCILKNSQYPWMSWYQQDLQKQLQWLFTLRSPGDKEVKSLPGADYLATRVTDTELRLQVANMSQGRTLYCTCSAEGQGKAEVFFGKGTRLTVV.

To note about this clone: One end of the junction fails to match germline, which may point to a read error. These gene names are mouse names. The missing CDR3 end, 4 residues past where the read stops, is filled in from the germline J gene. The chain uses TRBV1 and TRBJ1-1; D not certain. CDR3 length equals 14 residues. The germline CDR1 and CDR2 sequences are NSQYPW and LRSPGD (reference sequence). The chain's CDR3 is CTCSADVKNTEVFF. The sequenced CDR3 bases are TGCACCTGCAGCGCAGATGTCAAAAACACA.

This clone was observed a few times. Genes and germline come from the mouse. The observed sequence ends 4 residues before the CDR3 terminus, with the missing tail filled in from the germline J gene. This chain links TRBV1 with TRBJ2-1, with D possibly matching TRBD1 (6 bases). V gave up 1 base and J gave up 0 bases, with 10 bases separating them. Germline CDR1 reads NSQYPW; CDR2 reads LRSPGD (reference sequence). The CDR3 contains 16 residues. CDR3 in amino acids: CTCSAAGQYNYAEQFF. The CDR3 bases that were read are TGCACCTGCAGTGCAGCGGGACAATATAACTATGCT.

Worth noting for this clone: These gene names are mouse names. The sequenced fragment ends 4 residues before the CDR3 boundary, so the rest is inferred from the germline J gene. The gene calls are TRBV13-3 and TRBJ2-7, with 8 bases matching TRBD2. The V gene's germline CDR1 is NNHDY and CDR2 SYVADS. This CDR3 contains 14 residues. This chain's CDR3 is CASSEPTGVYEQYF. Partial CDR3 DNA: TGTGCCAGCAGTGAGCCGACTGGGGTTTAT.

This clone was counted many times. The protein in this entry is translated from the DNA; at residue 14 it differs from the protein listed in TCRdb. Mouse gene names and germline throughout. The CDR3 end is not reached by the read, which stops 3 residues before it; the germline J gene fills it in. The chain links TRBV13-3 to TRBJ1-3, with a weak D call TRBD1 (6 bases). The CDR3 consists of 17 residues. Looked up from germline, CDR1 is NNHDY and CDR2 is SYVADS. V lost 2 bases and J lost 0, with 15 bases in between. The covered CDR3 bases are TGTGCCAGCAGTGAAAACCAGGGGAGACCTTCTGGAAATACG. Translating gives CASSENQGRPSGNT. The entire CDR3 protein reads CASSENQGRPSGNTLYF.

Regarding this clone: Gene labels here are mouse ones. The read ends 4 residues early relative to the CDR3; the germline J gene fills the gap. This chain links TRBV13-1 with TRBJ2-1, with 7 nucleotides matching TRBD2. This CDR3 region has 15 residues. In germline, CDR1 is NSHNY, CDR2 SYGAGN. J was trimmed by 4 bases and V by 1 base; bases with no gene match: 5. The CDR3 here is CASSDRWGDYAEQFF. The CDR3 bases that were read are TGTGCCAGCAGTGATCGGTGGGGGGATTATGCT.

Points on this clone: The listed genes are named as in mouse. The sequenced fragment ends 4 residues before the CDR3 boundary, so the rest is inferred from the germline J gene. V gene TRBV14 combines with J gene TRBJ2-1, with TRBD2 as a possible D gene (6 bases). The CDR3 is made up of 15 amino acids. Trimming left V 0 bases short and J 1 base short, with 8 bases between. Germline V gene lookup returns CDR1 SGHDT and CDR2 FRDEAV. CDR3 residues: CASSFSGVNYAEQFF. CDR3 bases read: TGTGCCAGCAGTTTCTCTGGGGTGAACTATGCT.

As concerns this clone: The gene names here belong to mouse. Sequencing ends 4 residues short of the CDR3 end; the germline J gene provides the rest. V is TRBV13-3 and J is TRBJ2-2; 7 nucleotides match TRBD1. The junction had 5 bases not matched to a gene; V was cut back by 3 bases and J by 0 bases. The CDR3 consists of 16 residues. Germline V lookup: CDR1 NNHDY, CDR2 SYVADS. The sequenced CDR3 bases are TGTGCCAGCAGTGCCACAGGGGTCTCAAACACCGGG. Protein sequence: CASSATGVSNTG. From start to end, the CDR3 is CASSATGVSNTGQLYF.

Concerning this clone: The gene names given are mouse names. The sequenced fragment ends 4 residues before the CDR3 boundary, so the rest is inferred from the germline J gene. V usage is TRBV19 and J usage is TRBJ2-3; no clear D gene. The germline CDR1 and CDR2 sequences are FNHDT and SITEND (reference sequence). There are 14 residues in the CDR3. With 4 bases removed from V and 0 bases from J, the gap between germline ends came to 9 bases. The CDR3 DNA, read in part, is TGTGCCAGCAGTTCCTGGAATAGTGCAGAA. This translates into CASSSWNSAE. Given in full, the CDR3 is CASSSWNSAETLYF.

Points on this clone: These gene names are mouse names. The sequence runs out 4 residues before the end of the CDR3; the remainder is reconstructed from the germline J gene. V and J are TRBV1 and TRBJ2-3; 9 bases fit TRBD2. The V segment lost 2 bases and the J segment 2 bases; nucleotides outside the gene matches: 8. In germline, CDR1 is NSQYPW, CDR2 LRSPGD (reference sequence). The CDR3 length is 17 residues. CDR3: CTCSANLWGGFAETLYF. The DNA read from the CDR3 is TGCACCTGCAGTGCAAATCTCTGGGGGGGATTTGCAGAA. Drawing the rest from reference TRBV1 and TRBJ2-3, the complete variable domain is VTLLEQNPRWRLVPRGQAVNLRCILKNSQYPWMSWYQQDLQKQLQWLFTLRSPGDKEVKSLPGADYLATRVTDTELRLQVANMSQGRTLYCTCSANLWGGFAETLYFGSGTRLTVL.

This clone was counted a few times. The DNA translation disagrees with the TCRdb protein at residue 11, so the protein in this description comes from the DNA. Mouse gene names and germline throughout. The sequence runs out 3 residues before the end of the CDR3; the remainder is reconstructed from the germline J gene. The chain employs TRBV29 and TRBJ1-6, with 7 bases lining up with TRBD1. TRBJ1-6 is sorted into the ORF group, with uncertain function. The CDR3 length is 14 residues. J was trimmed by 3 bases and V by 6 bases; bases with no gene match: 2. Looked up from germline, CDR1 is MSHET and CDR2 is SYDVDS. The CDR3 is CASSRDSYNSPLYF. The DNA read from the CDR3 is TGTGCTAGCAGCCGGGACAGCTATAATTCGCCC.

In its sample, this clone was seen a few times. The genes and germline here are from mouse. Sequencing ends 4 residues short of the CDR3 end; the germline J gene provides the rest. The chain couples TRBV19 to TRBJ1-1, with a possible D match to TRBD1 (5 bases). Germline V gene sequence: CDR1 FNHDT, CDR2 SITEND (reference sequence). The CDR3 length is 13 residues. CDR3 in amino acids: CASSMGDAAEVFF. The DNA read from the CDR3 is TGTGCCAGCAGTATGGGGGACGCGGCA.

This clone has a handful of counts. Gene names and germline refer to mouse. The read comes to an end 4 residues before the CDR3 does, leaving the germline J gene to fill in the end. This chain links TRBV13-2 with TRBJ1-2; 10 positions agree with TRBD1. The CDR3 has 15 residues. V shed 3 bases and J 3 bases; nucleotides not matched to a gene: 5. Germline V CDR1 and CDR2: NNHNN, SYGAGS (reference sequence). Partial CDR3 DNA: TGTGCCAGCGGTGGCGCCGGGACAGGGGACTCC. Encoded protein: CASGGAGTGDS. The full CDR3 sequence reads CASGGAGTGDSDYTF.

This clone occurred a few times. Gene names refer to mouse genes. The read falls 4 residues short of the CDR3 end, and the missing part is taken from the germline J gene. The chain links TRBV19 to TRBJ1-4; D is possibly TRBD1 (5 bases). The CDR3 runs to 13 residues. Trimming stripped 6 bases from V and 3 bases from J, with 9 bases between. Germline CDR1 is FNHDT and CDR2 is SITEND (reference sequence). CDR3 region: CASTGTTNERLFF. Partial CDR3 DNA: TGTGCCAGCACCGGGACTACCAACGAA.

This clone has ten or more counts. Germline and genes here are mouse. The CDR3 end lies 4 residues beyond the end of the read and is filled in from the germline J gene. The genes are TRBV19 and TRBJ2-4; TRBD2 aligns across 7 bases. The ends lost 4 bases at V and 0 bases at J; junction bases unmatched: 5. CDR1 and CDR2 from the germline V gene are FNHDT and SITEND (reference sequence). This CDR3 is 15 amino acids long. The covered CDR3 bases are TGTGCCAGCAGTCCGGACTGGTCTAGTCAAAAC. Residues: CASSPDWSSQN. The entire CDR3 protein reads CASSPDWSSQNTLYF.

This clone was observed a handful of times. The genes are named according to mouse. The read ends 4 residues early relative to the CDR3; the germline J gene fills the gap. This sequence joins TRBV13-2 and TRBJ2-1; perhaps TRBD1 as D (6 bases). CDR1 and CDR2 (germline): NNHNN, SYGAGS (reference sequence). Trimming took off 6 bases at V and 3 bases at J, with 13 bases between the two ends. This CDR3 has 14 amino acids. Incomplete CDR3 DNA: TGTGCCAGCGACCCCCGGGACACCTATGCT. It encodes CASDPRDTYA. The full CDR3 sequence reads CASDPRDTYAEQFF.

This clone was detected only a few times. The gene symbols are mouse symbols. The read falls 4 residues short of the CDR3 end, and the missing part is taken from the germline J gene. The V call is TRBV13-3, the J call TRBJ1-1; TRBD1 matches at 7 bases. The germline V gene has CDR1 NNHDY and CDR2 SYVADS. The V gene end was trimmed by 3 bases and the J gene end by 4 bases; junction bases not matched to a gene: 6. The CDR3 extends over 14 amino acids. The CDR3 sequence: CASSATGMSTEVFF. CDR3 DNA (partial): TGTGCCAGCAGTGCGACAGGGATGAGCACA.

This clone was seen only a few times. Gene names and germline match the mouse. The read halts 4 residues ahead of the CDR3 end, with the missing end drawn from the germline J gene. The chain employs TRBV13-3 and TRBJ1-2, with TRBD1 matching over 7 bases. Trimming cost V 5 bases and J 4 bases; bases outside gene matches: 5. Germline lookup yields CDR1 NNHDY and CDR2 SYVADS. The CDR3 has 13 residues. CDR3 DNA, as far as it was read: TGTGCCAGCAGACTGCAGGGGGGCTCC. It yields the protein CASRLQGGS. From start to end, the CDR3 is CASRLQGGSDYTF.

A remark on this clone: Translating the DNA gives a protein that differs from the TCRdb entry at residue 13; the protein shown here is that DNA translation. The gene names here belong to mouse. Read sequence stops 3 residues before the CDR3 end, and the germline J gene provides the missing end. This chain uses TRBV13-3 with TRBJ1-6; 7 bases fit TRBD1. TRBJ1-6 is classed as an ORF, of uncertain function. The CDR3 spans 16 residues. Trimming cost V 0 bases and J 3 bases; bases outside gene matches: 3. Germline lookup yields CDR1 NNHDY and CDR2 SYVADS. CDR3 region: CASSDAGGNYNSPLYF. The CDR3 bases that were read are TGTGCCAGCAGTGATGCAGGGGGAAACTATAATTCGCCC.